This T cell receptor beta chain was captured by sequencing in a study of immune aging and cytomegalovirus after organ transplant (dated by TCRdb to the early 2020s). Context from the whole study: Three-drug immunosuppression with prednisone, tacrolimus, and mycophenolate was given to all transplant recipients. What the research found in general, with its limitations: Post-transplant increases in aged-phenotype cells were observed regardless of clone size, following viremia and occurring earlier in large clones (days 200-264) than in small clones. Large clones contained a higher proportion of TEMRA cells, and the seven largest clones (around 1,900 cells) acquired aged and TEMRA cells while losing TCM cells. Since the sequencing data did not include a CD57 measurement, a conservative gene-based definition of aging was used in its place.

V loses 3 bases, J loses 4 bases, and the germline ends lie 13 bases apart. Reading from cysteine to phenylalanine, the CDR3 counts 16 amino acids. Only CDR3 DNA is held: 48 bases, read in frame from base 1. Based on the germline V gene (reference sequence), the CDR1 and CDR2 sequences are SEHNR and FQNEAQ. The time point label here, explained by the study, means: five sample-tagged time points from pre-transplant (day -1) to day 368 post-transplant, pooled. Thawed PBMC were stimulated for around twelve hours with a CMV IE-1 overlapping peptide library without transport inhibitors. After thawing, cells were rested overnight and were then stimulated in R10 medium with CD28/CD49d costimulation. The IE-1 peptide library was made up of 15-amino-acid peptides with 11-amino-acid overlaps. Each time point was barcoded with BD Single-Cell Multiplexing Kit Sample Tags, pooled, and stained with oligo-conjugated anti-CD45RA plus sorting antibodies. A BD FACSAria III was used to sort CMV-responsive CD8+CD137+ and CD4+CD154+ T cells at 4-way purity. Blood samples were drawn into EDTA vacutainers and processed by Ficoll gradient within 1-24 hours.

Library preparation used single-cell sequencing. The run used an Illumina NovaSeq 6000. The BD Rhapsody Targeted mRNA and AbSeq Reagent Kit was used in a microwell format for cell capture and library preparation. Libraries covered TCR, sample tags, AbSeq, and targeted mRNA from the Human T-Cell Expression Panel plus custom TOX and TOX2 primers. Sequencing of the libraries was done on an Illumina NovaSeq. In the paper's pipeline: The analysis covered 10,000 to 13,000 cells in total, of which roughly 7,000 were CD8 T cells and 4494 were CD8 T cells with an identifiable TCR CDR3. The BD Rhapsody Targeted Analysis Pipeline, including V(D)J processing, was run on the Seven Bridges Genomics platform to process the raw data. SeqGeq 1.6.0 was used for quality control, Sample Tag demultiplexing with Lex-BDSMK, clone identification with VDJ Explorer, and Seurat clustering. Clones comprising <1% of CD8 T cells were considered non-expanded; clones comprising >2.5% of the sample were considered clonal expansions. TCRdb reworked the public reads: Q25 trimming with fastp, MiXCR clone assembly, productive beta chains retained. One record per CDR3 amino acid sequence lists the most common genes and DNA. These V and J calls rely on TCRdb rather than the paper's analysis. This sample lists approximately 22,000 distinct CDR3 sequences; more than 35% were detected once. Clones ranked in the top ten supply 25% to 30% of the sample.

The sample holds one count of this clonotype. Its antigen remains unidentified. Per-base quality was not reported, and no clone a single base away is much larger than it. A single read makes a weak case. The sequenced sample was CMV peptide-activated CD4+ and CD8+ T cells sorted from blood, obtained at five time points, pooled. The sample's cell subset or site label, decoded: sorted CD8+CD137+ and CD4+CD154+ T cells after 11 to 12 h CMV IE-1 peptide stimulation. The TCR was taken from a female donor who had a heart transplant and CMV viremia. The V and J genes are TRBV7-9 and TRBJ2-6; TRBD1 is a weak D gene call, 6 bases matching. The CDR3 reads as follows: CASSFPGVAGANVLTF. The DNA reads TGTGCCAGCAGCTTCCCAGGGGTGGCCGGGGCCAACGTCCTGACTTTC.